This T cell receptor beta chain was sequenced in a study of T cells in localized non-small cell lung cancer. Study conclusions and caveats: Of the top 100 tumor clones, median 57 were in adjacent lung, 25 to 35 among its top 100. Longer overall survival was associated with a higher density of T cells in the blood. Sequencing, confined to only one tumor region, leaves heterogeneity possible. Peak T cell clonality was found in uninvolved adjacent lung, exceeding tumor.

Germline CDR1 MNHEY, CDR2 SMNVEV (reference sequence). CDR3 length: 16 residues. V lost 3 bases and J lost 7, with 21 bases in between. This clone was counted once. What it binds is not known. Profiled with immunoSEQ multiplex PCR; TCRdb holds only in-frame clones, not every one. The table shows around 92,000 clones, with just over 90% occurring only once. This clonotype originated in a woman between 35 and 70 years old with stage II squamous cell lung carcinoma. The sample consisted of PBMCs, taken before any cancer treatment. The chain links TRBV27 to TRBJ1-1, with D possibly TRBD1 on 6 matching bases. The DNA of the CDR3 is TGTGCCAGCAGTTTTTCCGCGGGGGGGCATTCTTATGAAGCTTTCTTT. The encoded protein is CASSFSAGGHSYEAFF.